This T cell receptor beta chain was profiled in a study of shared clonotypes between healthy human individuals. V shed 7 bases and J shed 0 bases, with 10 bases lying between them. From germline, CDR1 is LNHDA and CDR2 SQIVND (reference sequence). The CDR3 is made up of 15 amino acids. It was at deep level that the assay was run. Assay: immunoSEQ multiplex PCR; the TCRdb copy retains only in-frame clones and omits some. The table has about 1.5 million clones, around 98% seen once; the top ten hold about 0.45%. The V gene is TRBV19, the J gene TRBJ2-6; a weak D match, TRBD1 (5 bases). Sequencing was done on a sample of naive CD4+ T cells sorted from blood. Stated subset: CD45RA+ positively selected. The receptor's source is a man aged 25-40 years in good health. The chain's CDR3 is CASKGPFSGANVLTF. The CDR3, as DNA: TGTGCCAGTAAGGGGCCCTTCTCTGGGGCCAACGTCCTGACTTTC.